This is a list of T cell receptor beta chains from one sample in a study of T cell changes during pregnancy in multiple sclerosis. Data came from immunoSEQ multiplex PCR; TCRdb stores just in-frame clones and leaves some out. The repertoire holds under 25,000 clones, with about nine tenths as singletons. Source: CD8+ T cells from peripheral blood mononuclear cells, taken in the first trimester of pregnancy. These receptor sequences come from a female donor in good health, enrolled as a control in a pregnancy study. Each CDR3 is given with its conserved first and last residue. The D gene is left open where the match is weak. Not all rows give a size; the values are once, few, many and, for expanded clones, a class.

d_gene: TRBD1; j_gene: TRBJ2-7; abundance: .; v_gene: TRBV4-3; CDR3aa: CASSQEDRGLSYEQYF; CDR3nt: TGCGCCAGCAGCCAAGAGGACAGGGGGCTTTCCTACGAGCAGTACTTC
d_gene: .; j_gene: TRBJ1-2; abundance: .; v_gene: TRBV21-1; CDR3aa: CAKNGGQGLYGYTF; CDR3nt: TGTGCCAAAAACGGGGGACAGGGCCTCTATGGCTACACCTTC
d_gene: .; j_gene: TRBJ1-1; abundance: .; v_gene: TRBV7-6; CDR3aa: CASSSLLTGTNTEAFF; CDR3nt: TGTGCCAGCAGCTCCCTTTTGACAGGCACGAACACTGAAGCTTTCTTT
d_gene: .; j_gene: TRBJ2-7; abundance: .; v_gene: TRBV6-1; CDR3aa: CASSVRQGKGYEQYF; CDR3nt: TGTGCCAGCAGTGTAAGGCAGGGCAAGGGCTACGAGCAGTACTTC
d_gene: TRBD2; j_gene: TRBJ2-5; abundance: medium-sized; v_gene: TRBV7-8; CDR3aa: CASSPTSVETQYF; CDR3nt: TGTGCCAGCAGCCCGACTAGCGTGGAGACCCAGTACTTC
d_gene: .; j_gene: TRBJ1-1; abundance: .; v_gene: TRBV10-3; CDR3aa: CAISPGGAGTEAFF; CDR3nt: TGTGCCATCTCGCCGGGGGGGGCTGGCACTGAAGCTTTCTTT
d_gene: .; j_gene: TRBJ1-5; abundance: .; v_gene: TRBV7-9; CDR3aa: CASSLGVQPQHF; CDR3nt: TGTGCCAGCAGCTTAGGAGTTCAGCCCCAGCATTTT
d_gene: .; j_gene: TRBJ1-1; abundance: few; v_gene: TRBV6-1; CDR3aa: CASSRGRTEAFF; CDR3nt: TGTGCCAGCAGTCGAGGGAGGACTGAAGCTTTCTTT
d_gene: .; j_gene: TRBJ2-1; abundance: .; v_gene: TRBV11-2; CDR3aa: CASSFYRNEQFF; CDR3nt: TGTGCCAGCAGCTTTTACAGGAATGAGCAGTTCTTC
d_gene: .; j_gene: TRBJ2-1; abundance: .; v_gene: TRBV7-9; CDR3aa: CASSSPESGSSYNEQFF; CDR3nt: TGTGCCAGCAGCTCCCCCGAAAGCGGCAGCTCCTACAATGAGCAGTTCTTC
d_gene: .; j_gene: TRBJ2-1; abundance: .; v_gene: TRBV4-1; CDR3aa: CASSLSAGAYNEQFF; CDR3nt: TGCGCCAGCAGCCTTAGTGCAGGGGCCTACAATGAGCAGTTCTTC
d_gene: .; j_gene: TRBJ2-1; abundance: .; v_gene: TRBV4-3; CDR3aa: CASSPGGPGNEQFF; CDR3nt: TGCGCCAGCAGCCCCGGGGGGCCGGGCAATGAGCAGTTCTTC
d_gene: .; j_gene: TRBJ1-2; abundance: .; v_gene: TRBV30; CDR3aa: CAWSFGAEGYTF; CDR3nt: TGTGCCTGGAGTTTTGGGGCGGAGGGCTACACCTTC
d_gene: .; j_gene: TRBJ1-4; abundance: once; v_gene: TRBV2; CDR3aa: CASSDGGGNEKLFF; CDR3nt: TGTGCCAGCAGTGATGGGGGGGGGAATGAAAAACTGTTTTTT
d_gene: TRBD1; j_gene: TRBJ1-1; abundance: .; v_gene: TRBV11-2; CDR3aa: CASSSTGTEAFF; CDR3nt: TGTGCCAGCAGCTCGACAGGGACTGAAGCTTTCTTT
d_gene: .; j_gene: TRBJ2-5; abundance: .; v_gene: TRBV27; CDR3aa: CASRYGDQETQYF; CDR3nt: TGTGCCAGCAGATACGGTGATCAAGAGACCCAGTACTTC
d_gene: .; j_gene: TRBJ1-2; abundance: .; v_gene: TRBV11-2; CDR3aa: CASSLGGRGWGYTF; CDR3nt: TGTGCCAGCAGCTTAGGGGGGAGGGGTTGGGGCTACACCTTC
d_gene: .; j_gene: TRBJ2-3; abundance: .; v_gene: TRBV19; CDR3aa: CASKGGRQDQSPDTQYF; CDR3nt: TGTGCCAGTAAGGGGGGGAGACAGGACCAAAGCCCAGATACGCAGTATTTT
d_gene: .; j_gene: TRBJ2-4; abundance: once; v_gene: TRBV6-4; CDR3aa: CASSDSAEGIQYF; CDR3nt: TGTGCCAGCAGTGACTCGGCGGAGGGCATTCAGTACTTC
d_gene: .; j_gene: TRBJ2-1; abundance: .; v_gene: TRBV5-6; CDR3aa: CASSQLGGEQFF; CDR3nt: TGTGCCAGCAGTCAACTCGGGGGTGAGCAGTTCTTC
d_gene: TRBD2; j_gene: TRBJ2-7; abundance: .; v_gene: TRBV2; CDR3aa: CASRNSGGHPYEQYF; CDR3nt: TGTGCCAGCAGGAATAGCGGGGGTCATCCCTACGAGCAGTACTTC